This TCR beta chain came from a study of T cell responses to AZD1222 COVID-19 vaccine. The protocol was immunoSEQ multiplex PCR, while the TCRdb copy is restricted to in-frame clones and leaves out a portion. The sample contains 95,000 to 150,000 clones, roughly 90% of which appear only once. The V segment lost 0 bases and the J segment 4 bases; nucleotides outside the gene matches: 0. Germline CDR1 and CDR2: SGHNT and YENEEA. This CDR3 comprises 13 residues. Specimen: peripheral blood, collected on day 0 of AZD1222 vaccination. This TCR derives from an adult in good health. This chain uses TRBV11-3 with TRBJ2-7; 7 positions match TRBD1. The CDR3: CASSLEGQYEQYF. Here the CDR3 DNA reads TGTGCCAGCAGCTTAGAGGGACAGTACGAGCAGTACTTC.